This TCR beta chain comes out of a study of OX40 agonist ivuxolimab in advanced cancers. Notes on the study in general: At 0.1-3.0 mg/kg, partial responders had clonal expansion among the lowest observed. In general, CD8+ T cells held more expanded clones than CD4+ did, on average.

The CDR3 runs 15 residues. Per germline, CDR1 SGHAT and CDR2 FQNNGV. V trimming: 6 bases; J trimming: 7 bases; junction bases outside the gene matches: 6. As concerns this clone: What it binds is not known.

The assay was immunoSEQ multiplex PCR, and TCRdb's table has in-frame clones only and misses some. The top ten hold around 12% of the sample, which has under 65,000 clones, 89% seen once. The sample consisted of CD4+ or CD8+ T cells sorted from blood, taken in a trial of the OX40 agonist ivuxolimab. The V and J genes are TRBV11-2 and TRBJ2-2; 12 nucleotides align to TRBD2. The sequence was obtained from an adult with an advanced solid tumor such as melanoma, head and neck, liver or kidney cancer. The CDR3 spells CASRVLAGGHGELFF. DNA for the CDR3: TGTGCCAGCAGGGTCCTAGCGGGAGGGCACGGGGAGCTGTTTTTT.